This T cell receptor beta chain is from a study of shared clonotypes between healthy human individuals. On this clone itself: Its antigen is still unknown.

Each replicate PCR on the sorted subsets used about 0.2 ug DNA (roughly 32,000 T cell genomes). TCRdb's table, derived via immunoSEQ multiplex PCR, lists solely in-frame clones and lacks some. The repertoire holds about 2.4 million clones, with approximately 92% as singletons. Germline assignment: CDR1 SNHLY and CDR2 FYNNEI. This CDR3 contains 12 residues. Trimming shortened V by 6 bases and J by 5 bases, and 11 bases separated the two germline ends. Findings of the study overall: Between a handful of donors, naive CD4 clonotypes were shared at a level of about 5.3%. Compared with memory subsets, naive subsets generally had larger estimated richness.

This TCR derives from a man aged 18 to 29 in good health. Sequences were obtained from naive CD4+ T cells sorted from blood. Indicated subset: CD45RA+ positively selected. The rearrangement uses TRBV2 and TRBJ2-7; D is tentatively TRBD1 or TRBD2 (5 bases each). In DNA, the CDR3 is TGTGCCAGCAGCCGCAGGGACCACGAGCAGTACTTC. Residues: CASSRRDHEQYF.